This T cell receptor (beta chain) was documented in a study of blood T cells in healthy people across ages (dated by TCRdb to the mid-2010s). With regard to the full study: Template switching captured roughly one uniquely barcoded TCR beta cDNA molecule per two T cells in model experiments. The study measured age-related changes in TCR beta repertoire diversity using deep sequencing normalized with unique cDNA molecular identifiers. The donors were split into four age groups: young (average about 15 years), middle-aged (about 40), aged (over 55) and long-lived (approximately 80). Donors of different ages were randomly distributed across sequencing lanes to avoid experimental bias. Two additional independent replicas of 1 million unique cDNA reads from the same blood draw were analyzed for two donors (one aged 18 to 30 and one aged 80 or older). On the study overall, not on this receptor specifically: Conclusive comparison of naive and antigen-experienced compartments was prevented by the profiling of bulk unsorted PBMCs. Estimates of total diversity based on one million sequenced T cells were regarded as lower bounds and as underestimates. Because the CMV infection status of the donors was unknown, age-related changes in expanded clonotypes may potentially have been confounded. The percentage of naive T cells measured by flow cytometry correlated strongly with observed TCR beta diversity. Observed TCR beta diversity per million T cells fell roughly linearly with age, and a significant reduction was already apparent by age around 40. The long-lived group showed more naive CD4+ T cells, fewer expanded clones and increased TCR diversity than the aged group, suggesting age selection.

The protocol used for the library was 5' RACE. The data were produced on an Illumina HiSeq 2500. A second PCR of roughly 7 to 12 cycles was run with a J-beta primer mix and a sample-barcoded 5' primer. A unique molecular identifier was introduced onto each TCR beta cDNA molecule by a template-switch 5' adaptor carrying 12 random nucleotides. Each sample yielded at least 3 million CDR3-containing paired-end reads. The Mint cDNA synthesis kit, primed by a TRBC-specific oligonucleotide, was used to synthesize first-strand cDNA from all RNA. After uracil-DNA glycosylase treatment, a first 18-cycle PCR used universal primers M1SS and BC2_uni_R on all cDNA. The study's own analysis went as follows. Each sample was normalized by randomly selecting 1 million high-quality reads, each carrying a distinct molecular identifier. Reads sharing molecular identifiers were discarded rather than binned into consensus sequences. MiTCR, set to a Q25 quality threshold and the strictest error-elimination algorithm, was used for CDR3 identification, clonotype clustering and error correction. A nonparametric unseen species model with Euler transformation was used to estimate a lower bound on total TCR beta diversity. TCRdb reprocessing: public reads trimmed at Q25 with fastp, clones called with MiXCR, in-frame beta chains kept. Each entry merges the rows of one CDR3 protein and shows their most common DNA and genes. The V and J calls and clone size are TCRdb's, not the authors'. Recorded for this sample are around 500,000 distinct CDR3 sequences; about 45% of them occurred a single time. Of the sample, around 23% is held by the ten largest clones.

To note about this clonotype: Its recognized antigen is unknown. Qualities for individual bases were not recorded, and no much larger clone is one base off.

The donors were some 39 Caucasian individuals from Russia, aged roughly 6 to 100 years, who were systemically healthy. Approximately 10 milliliters of peripheral blood were collected from each donor into EDTA-treated Vacutainer tubes. PBMCs were isolated by Ficoll-Paque density-gradient centrifugation, with at least 7 million obtained per sample. Total RNA, at least 6 micrograms per sample, was extracted from PBMCs with Trizol reagent. Naive CD45RAhigh/CD27high T cell percentages were measured by flow cytometry on a PBMC aliquot from every donor. The CDR3, cysteine through phenylalanine, is 12 amino acids long. This entry keeps only the CDR3 DNA: 36 bases, framed from base 1. The junction shows trimming of 7 bases on V and 4 bases on J, plus 10 bases between the germline ends.

Input material: blood. The sequence is built from TRBV12-3 or TRBV12-4 and TRBJ1-1; the D gene cannot be named for sure. The clonotype comes from a man aged 80 or over in good health. The DNA sequence follows: TGTGCCAGCACCCCAGCGGGCACTGAAGCTTTCTTT. Its translation reads: CASTPAGTEAFF.